These T cell receptor beta chains were read from a single sample in a study of blood T cell repertoires in COVID-19. Data came from immunoSEQ multiplex PCR; TCRdb stores just in-frame clones and leaves some out. The repertoire holds 200,000 to 250,000 clones, with about 88% as singletons. Sequencing was done on a sample of PBMCs or T cells enriched from blood (not recorded which). These receptors originate from a woman in her forties or fifties who had recovered from COVID-19. CDR3s include the opening cysteine and the closing phenylalanine or tryptophan. A D gene is named only where the DNA matches it firmly. The size field is filled for only some rows; it gives once, few, many or a size class.

clone size	V gene	J gene	D gene	CDR3 protein	CDR3 DNA
NA	TRBV3-1/TRBV3-2	TRBJ2-3	NA	CASSPRQRTTDTQYF	TGTGCCAGCAGCCCCCGGCAGCGGACCACAGATACGCAGTATTTT
NA	TRBV19	TRBJ1-5	NA	CASSIVGTPNQPQHF	TGTGCCAGTAGTATAGTGGGGACACCGAATCAGCCCCAGCATTTT
once	TRBV10-3	TRBJ1-5	NA	CAISGGHSNQPQHF	TGTGCCATCTCGGGGGGACATAGCAATCAGCCCCAGCATTTT
NA	TRBV27	TRBJ1-4	NA	CASRGGVLAGPEKLFF	TGTGCCAGCAGGGGGGGAGTTCTGGCGGGACCTGAAAAACTGTTTTTT
NA	TRBV27	TRBJ1-2	TRBD1	CASKGQGVGYGYTF	TGTGCCAGCAAGGGACAGGGGGTGGGCTATGGCTACACCTTC
NA	TRBV18	TRBJ2-1	NA	CASTQGRDNEQFF	TGTGCCAGCACACAGGGGAGGGACAATGAGCAGTTCTTC
NA	TRBV10-3	TRBJ2-7	TRBD2	CAISDGLAGTGYEQYF	TGTGCCATCAGTGACGGACTAGCGGGAACTGGCTACGAGCAGTACTTC
NA	TRBV7-6	TRBJ1-1	NA	CASSPGRGIGTEAFF	TGTGCCAGCAGCCCCGGGAGGGGAATAGGAACTGAAGCTTTCTTT
NA	TRBV2	TRBJ2-5	NA	CASTWTTPGETQYF	TGTGCCAGCACCTGGACAACCCCCGGGGAGACCCAGTACTTC
once	TRBV9	TRBJ2-2	TRBD2	CASCRLAGGWGELFF	TGTGCCAGCTGTCGGCTAGCGGGAGGATGGGGGGAGCTGTTTTTT
NA	TRBV20-1	TRBJ1-2	TRBD1	CSASDRGYGNYGYTF	TGCAGTGCTAGTGACAGGGGATACGGTAACTATGGCTACACCTTC
NA	TRBV10-3	TRBJ2-3	TRBD1	CAISDIVGTGERWADTQYF	TGTGCCATCAGTGATATTGTGGGGACAGGCGAAAGGTGGGCAGATACGCAGTATTTT
few	TRBV6-5	TRBJ2-7	NA	CASSYGQTYEQYF	TGTGCCAGCAGTTACGGGCAGACCTACGAGCAGTACTTC
NA	TRBV25-1	TRBJ1-1	NA	CASTMAGLGNTEAFF	TGTGCCAGCACGATGGCCGGACTGGGGAACACTGAAGCTTTCTTT
NA	TRBV28	TRBJ2-7	TRBD1	CASSPATGIYEQYF	TGTGCCAGCAGCCCAGCGACAGGGATCTACGAGCAGTACTTC